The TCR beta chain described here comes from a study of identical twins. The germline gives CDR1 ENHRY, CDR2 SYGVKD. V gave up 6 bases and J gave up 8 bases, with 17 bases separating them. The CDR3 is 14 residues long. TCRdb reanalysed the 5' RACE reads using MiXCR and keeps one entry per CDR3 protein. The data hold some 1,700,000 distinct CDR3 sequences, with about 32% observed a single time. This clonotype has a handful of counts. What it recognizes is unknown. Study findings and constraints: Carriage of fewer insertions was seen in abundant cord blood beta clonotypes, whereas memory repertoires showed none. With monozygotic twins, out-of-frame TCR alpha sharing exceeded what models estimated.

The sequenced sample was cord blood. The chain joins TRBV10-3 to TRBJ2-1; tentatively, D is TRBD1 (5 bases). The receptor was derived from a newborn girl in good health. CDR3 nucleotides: TGTGCCATCAGCATGACAGCCCAAGGATATGAGCAGTTCTTC. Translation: CAISMTAQGYEQFF.